This TCR beta chain stems from a study of T cells after yellow fever vaccination. They built TCR cDNA with 5'RACE template switching, a step that put in a universal primer site and UMIs. TCRdb fed the 5' RACE reads into MiXCR, producing one record per CDR3 protein. In the table there are about 360,000 distinct CDR3 sequences, 6% to 8% of which are singletons. CDR3 length: 16 residues. Trimming stripped 0 bases from V and 1 base from J, with 13 bases between. Germline CDR1 and CDR2: DFQATT and SNEGSKA (reference sequence). Concerning this clonotype: Its target is not known.

Study-wide results and caveats: Abundant clonotypes from the bulk population could get into FACS-sorted repertoires as contaminants. Primary-vaccination clones mostly resurfaced post-booster (96% CD4, under 90% CD8).

The receptor was derived from a man younger than 45 who received the YFV17D yellow fever vaccine. This chain links TRBV20-1 with TRBJ1-5; D gene ambiguous. Sample: PBMCs, taken 5 days after the yellow fever booster vaccination. Written as DNA, the CDR3 is TGCAGTGCTAGAGATAGAGGGCGGACGAGCAATCAGCCCCAGCATTTT. Translation gives CSARDRGRTSNQPQHF.